The clone carrying this T cell receptor (beta chain) was found a few times. As yet, its antigen is unknown. V was trimmed by 2 bases and J by 1 base, leaving 8 bases between them. This CDR3 has 14 amino acids. Germline V gives CDR1 MNHEY, CDR2 SVGAGI. TCRdb processed the 5' RACE reads anew with MiXCR; each CDR3 protein has one entry. The table lists some 560,000 distinct CDR3 sequences, roughly 21% of them singletons. This entry belongs to a study of T cells after yellow fever vaccination. Study-wide context: Fractions of low cell number were prepared using SMART-Seq v4 Ultra Low Input. Study-wide results and limits: Subsequent to the booster, the majority of primary-vaccination clones reappeared (96% CD4, 80% to 90% CD8).

The sample consisted of PBMCs, taken 15 days after the yellow fever booster vaccination. This chain joins TRBV6-5 and TRBJ1-1; D is undetermined. The receptor comes from a man younger than 40 who received the YFV17D yellow fever vaccine. This chain's CDR3 is CASSYVGSNTEAFF. DNA for the CDR3: TGTGCCAGCAGTTACGTGGGGTCGAACACTGAAGCTTTCTTT.